These 26 T cell receptor beta chains originate from one sample sequenced in a study of blood T cell repertoires in COVID-19. Sequencing used immunoSEQ multiplex PCR; TCRdb keeps in-frame clones, though not all of them. The sample has about 270,000 clones, 81% seen once. Sequencing was performed on peripheral blood. The receptor set was obtained from an older woman with active or convalescent COVID-19.

This rearrangement joins TRBV19 to TRBJ2-2; possible D gene TRBD1, 5 bases. V lost 5 bases to trimming and J lost 4 bases, with 17 bases between them. The CDR3 runs to 16 residues. Looked up from germline, CDR1 is LNHDA and CDR2 is SQIVND (reference sequence). CDR3 bases: TGTGCCAGTAGTCCTGTGCAGGGCTTCGGCACCGGGGAGCTGTTTTTT. Protein: CASSPVQGFGTGELFF.

The gene calls are TRBV28 and TRBJ2-7, with 8 bases lining up with TRBD2. V was pared by 4 bases and J by 0 bases, with 5 bases of the junction left unmatched. Per germline, CDR1 MDHEN and CDR2 SYDVKM. The CDR3 loop spans 15 amino acids. This CDR3 reads CASSSPSGGSYEQYF. DNA for the CDR3: TGTGCCAGCAGTTCCCCGAGCGGGGGCTCCTACGAGCAGTACTTC.

The chain uses TRBV7-2 and TRBJ1-1, with TRBD1 matching 11 bases. The CDR3 covers 13 residues. The trim removed 6 bases at V and 7 bases at J, leaving 4 bases unmatched. Germline CDR1 is SGHTA and CDR2 is FQGNSA. This chain's CDR3 is CASSQGQGVEAFF. CDR3 coding DNA: TGTGCCAGCAGTCAGGGACAGGGGGTTGAAGCTTTCTTT.

V usage is TRBV19 and J usage is TRBJ2-7, with a tentative D call TRBD1 (6 bases). The length of the CDR3 is 14 residues. Germline V gene lookup returns CDR1 LNHDA and CDR2 SQIVND (reference sequence). Trimming removed 2 bases at V and 2 bases at J, with 10 bases between. The CDR3 protein is CASSITAGAYEQYF. CDR3 coding DNA: TGTGCCAGTAGTATAACAGCAGGGGCCTACGAGCAGTACTTC.

V gene TRBV5-4 combines with J gene TRBJ1-3; 10 bases agree with TRBD1. Looked up from germline, CDR1 is SGHNT and CDR2 is YYREEE (reference sequence). V lost 4 bases to trimming and J lost 0 bases; unmatched junction nucleotides: 7. The CDR3 sequence is 17 residues long. CDR3 amino acids: CASSPSRTGGSGNTIYF. DNA for the CDR3: TGTGCCAGCAGCCCTTCACGGACAGGGGGCTCTGGAAACACCATATATTTT.

The V and J genes are TRBV18 and TRBJ2-1; unclear D gene. V gave up 2 bases and J gave up 6 bases, with 5 bases separating them. CDR3 size: 12 residues. CDR1 and CDR2 (germline): KGHSH, LQKENI. In nucleotides, the CDR3 is TGTGCCAGCTCACCATTCGGCAATGAGCAGTTCTTC. This codes for CASSPFGNEQFF.

This clone was seen repeatedly, ten times or more. The chain recombines TRBV19 with TRBJ1-1, with TRBD1 matching over 10 bases. This CDR3 comprises 15 residues. CDR1 is LNHDA, CDR2 SQIVND, per germline (reference sequence). V shed 4 bases and J 5 bases; nucleotides not matched to a gene: 7. CDR3 in DNA: TGTGCCAGTAGTACCCTCGACAGGGGGCAAACTGAAGCTTTCTTT. Translation: CASSTLDRGQTEAFF.

This sequence joins TRBV9 and TRBJ2-3; D is ambiguous. The CDR3 is 17 residues long. V was cut by 0 bases and J by 1 base, with 15 bases left in between. Germline values: CDR1 SGDLS, CDR2 YYNGEE. CDR3 in DNA: TGTGCCAGCAGCGTAGTGGGTAGTCCTACAGGCACAGATACGCAGTATTTT. It encodes CASSVVGSPTGTDTQYF.

This rearrangement joins TRBV4-2 to TRBJ1-2, with D perhaps TRBD1 (5 bases). The CDR3 contains 15 residues. Germline CDR1 and CDR2: LGHNA and YNFKEQ. Deletions cut 0 bases from V and 3 bases from J, with 11 bases between. The DNA for the CDR3 is TGTGCCAGCAGCCAAGATAGTTCAGGGTACTATGGCTACACCTTC. It encodes CASSQDSSGYYGYTF.

The rearrangement uses TRBV7-9 and TRBJ1-2, with a possible D match to TRBD1 (6 bases). The CDR3 totals 15 residues. V dropped 4 bases and J dropped 3 bases, with 15 bases sitting between them. In germline, CDR1 is SEHNR, CDR2 FQNEAQ (reference sequence). CDR3 sequence reads: CASSYPDRNHYGYTF. CDR3 nucleotides: TGTGCCAGCAGCTACCCTGACAGGAACCACTATGGCTACACCTTC.

This sequence joins TRBV24-1 and TRBJ1-5; D remains ambiguous. The CDR3 length is 13 residues. The germline V and J ends were trimmed by 4 bases and 0 bases, with 3 bases remaining between them. The germline V gene has CDR1 KGHDR and CDR2 SFDVKD. CDR3 region: CATSDSSNQPQHF. The CDR3 DNA sequence: TGTGCCACCAGTGACAGTAGCAATCAGCCCCAGCATTTT.

V is TRBV19 and J is TRBJ2-5; 10 bases fit TRBD1. The CDR3 has 15 residues. Germline V CDR1 and CDR2: LNHDA, SQIVND (reference sequence). The V gene end was trimmed by 4 bases and the J gene end by 1 base; junction bases not matched to a gene: 3. CDR3 DNA: TGTGCCAGTAGTACCCGGACAGGGGGCCAAGAGACCCAGTACTTC. Residues: CASSTRTGGQETQYF.

This chain uses TRBV7-9 with TRBJ1-5; TRBD1 agrees at 10 bases. The CDR3 extends over 20 amino acids. Trimming took 5 bases from V and 0 from J; bases not matched to a gene: 16. Germline V gives CDR1 SEHNR, CDR2 FQNEAQ (reference sequence). The CDR3 DNA reads as TGTGCCAGCAGCACACATTATGGGGGGACAGGGGATTATAGCAATCAGCCCCAGCATTTT. Amino acids: CASSTHYGGTGDYSNQPQHF. Together with reference TRBV7-9 and TRBJ1-5, the CDR3 gives the full variable domain: DTGVSQNPRHKITKRGQNVTFRCDPISEHNRLYWYRQTLGQGPEFLTYFQNEAQLEKSRLLSDRFSAERPKGSFSTLEIQRTEQGDSAMYLCASSTHYGGTGDYSNQPQHFGDGTRLSIL.

This chain uses TRBV5-1 with TRBJ1-4, with 9 bases fitting TRBD1. Germline CDR1 reads SGHRS; CDR2 reads YFSETQ. Unmatched junction bases numbered 4, after V lost 1 base and J lost 6 bases. The CDR3 totals 15 residues. This CDR3 reads CASSLTGTGYEKLFF. In DNA, the CDR3 is TGCGCCAGCAGCTTGACCGGGACAGGGTATGAAAAACTGTTTTTT.

This chain joins TRBV6-6 and TRBJ1-1; D not certain. Trimming shortened V by 0 bases and J by 7 bases, and 12 bases separated the two germline ends. The CDR3 sequence is 14 residues long. Germline V CDR1 and CDR2: MNHNY, SVGAGI (reference sequence). For the CDR3, the DNA is TGTGCCAGCAGTTACTCGACTTTTCCCCTTGAAGCTTTCTTT. It is translated as CASSYSTFPLEAFF.

This chain links TRBV18 with TRBJ1-2; possibly TRBD1 for D (6 bases). Deletions cut 3 bases from V and 6 bases from J, with 23 bases between. This CDR3 is built from 17 residues. Germline V gene data show CDR1 as KGHSH and CDR2 as LQKENI. The DNA of the CDR3 is TGTGCCAGCTCACCCCTCCTGAGACAGGAGGACCCAAATGGCTACACCTTC. Translating it yields CASSPLLRQEDPNGYTF.

V is TRBV7-8 and J is TRBJ2-2, with 7 bases aligning to TRBD1. V lost 0 bases, J lost 4 bases, and 11 bases stayed unmatched. The CDR3 runs 18 residues. From germline, CDR1 is SGHVS and CDR2 FQNEAQ. The CDR3 reads CASSLAIETGFGTGELFF. In nucleotides, the CDR3 is TGTGCCAGCAGCTTAGCCATAGAGACAGGGTTCGGCACCGGGGAGCTGTTTTTT.

The V gene is TRBV5-4, the J gene TRBJ1-2; the match to TRBD1 covers 9 bases. The germline CDR1 and CDR2 sequences are SGHNT and YYREEE (reference sequence). The CDR3 totals 14 residues. Trimming cost V 4 bases and J 3 bases; bases outside gene matches: 4. CDR3 DNA: TGTGCCAGCAGCCCGACAGGGGGTGACTATGGCTACACCTTC. It is translated as CASSPTGGDYGYTF.

V gene TRBV10-3 combines with J gene TRBJ2-7, with 12 bases lining up with TRBD2. CDR3 length equals 16 residues. The ends lost 6 bases at V and 5 bases at J; junction bases unmatched: 11. Germline assignment: CDR1 ENHRY and CDR2 SYGVKD. CDR3 amino acids: CAISGSLAGGIDEQYF. The CDR3 coding sequence is TGTGCCATCAGCGGGTCTCTAGCGGGGGGGATCGACGAGCAGTACTTC.

V is TRBV6-5 and J is TRBJ1-5; 7 bases line up with TRBD1. Losses at the gene ends were 8 bases for V and 7 bases for J; bases not matched to a gene: 11. CDR3 length equals 14 residues. Germline V gene sequence: CDR1 MNHEY, CDR2 SVGAGI. The CDR3, as DNA: TGTGCCAGCGGGGGACAGACAGGGCCGCAGCCCCAGCATTTT. Translating it yields CASGGQTGPQPQHF.

The chain couples TRBV11-2 to TRBJ1-3, with TRBD1 matching over 8 bases. This CDR3 is 16 amino acids long. From germline, CDR1 is SGHAT and CDR2 FQNNGV. Trimming removed 5 bases from V and 9 bases from J; junction bases left unmatched: 15. CDR3 DNA: TGTGCCAGCAGCATTGGACAGGGCGCCATCATGGGCACCATATATTTT. This encodes CASSIGQGAIMGTIYF.

This clone was observed a handful of times. The chain couples TRBV19 to TRBJ1-5; D might be TRBD1 (5 bases). CDR1 and CDR2 (germline): LNHDA, SQIVND (reference sequence). V lost 8 bases, J lost 7 bases, and 30 bases lay in between. The CDR3 is 18 residues long. This CDR3 reads CASGWNNVREGVTQPQHF. The CDR3 DNA is TGTGCCAGTGGATGGAATAACGTCAGGGAGGGAGTTACGCAGCCCCAGCATTTT.

V and J are TRBV19 and TRBJ2-5, with 11 bases lining up with TRBD2. Germline assignment: CDR1 LNHDA and CDR2 SQIVND (reference sequence). V was clipped by 4 bases and J by 2 bases; unmatched bases: 6. The CDR3 length is 16 residues. The CDR3 DNA follows: TGTGCCAGTAGTACCCGGACTAGCGGGTATCAAGAGACCCAGTACTTC. It codes for CASSTRTSGYQETQYF.

This rearrangement joins TRBV12-1 to TRBJ2-2; the table's D call of TRBD1 was not tested on the DNA. TRBV12-1 constitutes a pseudogene. This CDR3 is built from 15 residues. The CDR3 is CASSSDRVNTGELFF. Here the CDR3 DNA reads TGTGCCAGCAGCTCGGACAGGGTGAACACCGGGGAGCTGTTTTTT.

This rearrangement joins TRBV7-2 to TRBJ2-7, with D possibly matching TRBD1 (6 bases). Germline lookup yields CDR1 SGHTA and CDR2 FQGNSA. The V and J ends lost 4 bases and 0 bases respectively, with 16 bases between them. This CDR3 region has 16 residues. The CDR3 loop reads CASSSDPEDSSYEQYF. CDR3 coding DNA: TGTGCCAGCAGCTCCGACCCTGAGGACAGCTCCTACGAGCAGTACTTC.

J is TRBJ1-2 and V is TRBV3-1 (or the pseudogene TRBV3-2), with 8 bases identical to TRBD1. Germline-derived CDR1 and CDR2 are LGHDT and YNNKEL (reference sequence). V shed 0 bases, J shed 4 bases, and the junction held 4 bases outside the gene matches. CDR3 length equals 15 residues. CDR3 sequence: CASSQDSGQVYGYTF. The CDR3 DNA reads TGTGCCAGCAGCCAAGACTCGGGACAGGTCTATGGCTACACCTTC.